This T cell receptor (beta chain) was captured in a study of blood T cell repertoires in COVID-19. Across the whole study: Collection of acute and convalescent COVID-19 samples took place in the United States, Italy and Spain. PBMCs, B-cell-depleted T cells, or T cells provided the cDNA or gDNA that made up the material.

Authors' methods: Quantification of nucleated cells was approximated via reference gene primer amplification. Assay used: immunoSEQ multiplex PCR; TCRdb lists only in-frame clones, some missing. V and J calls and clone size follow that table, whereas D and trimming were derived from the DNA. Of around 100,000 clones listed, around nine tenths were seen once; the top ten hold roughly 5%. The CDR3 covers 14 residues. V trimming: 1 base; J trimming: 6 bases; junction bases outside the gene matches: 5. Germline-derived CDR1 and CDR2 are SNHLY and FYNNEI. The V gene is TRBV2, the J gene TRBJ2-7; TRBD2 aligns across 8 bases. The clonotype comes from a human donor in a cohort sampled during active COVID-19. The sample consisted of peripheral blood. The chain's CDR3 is CASSEGVAGGEQYF. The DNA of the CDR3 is TGTGCCAGCAGTGAAGGAGTGGCGGGAGGCGAGCAGTACTTC.